A selection of T cell receptor beta chains follows, all from one sample in a study of blood T cell repertoires in COVID-19. Clones were sequenced by immunoSEQ multiplex PCR, and TCRdb holds only the in-frame ones, with some missing. Of about 150,000 clones in the sample, more than 75% were seen once. Sequencing was performed on peripheral blood. These receptors all come from a man in his sixties with acute or convalescent COVID-19. CDR3s include the opening cysteine and the closing phenylalanine or tryptophan. A D gene is named only where the DNA matches it firmly. Not all rows give a size; the values are once, few, many and, for expanded clones, a class.

clone_size	j_call	cdr3_length	d_call	v_call	cdr3_aa	cdr3_nt
-	TRBJ1-1	13	-	TRBV7-9	CASSLHMNTEAFF	TGTGCCAGCAGCCTCCACATGAACACTGAAGCTTTCTTT
-	TRBJ2-1	15	-	TRBV11-2	CASSWGGQESREQFF	TGTGCCAGCAGCTGGGGGGGACAGGAGTCTAGAGAGCAGTTCTTC
-	TRBJ1-1	15	-	TRBV15	CATSGDSAGNTEAFF	TGTGCCACCAGCGGGGACTCAGCGGGGAACACTGAAGCTTTCTTT
once	TRBJ2-7	14	TRBD1	TRBV28	CASSFTGDSYEQYF	TGTGCCAGCAGTTTCACAGGGGACTCCTACGAGCAGTACTTC
once	TRBJ2-2	18	TRBD2	TRBV19	CASSISGSRMASTGELFF	TGTGCCAGTAGTATCAGCGGGAGCCGGATGGCTAGCACCGGAGAGCTGTTTTTT
many	TRBJ1-5	14	-	TRBV28	CASSSGAGNQPQHF	TGTGCCAGCAGTTCAGGGGCCGGGAATCAGCCCCAGCATTTT
-	TRBJ1-6	14	-	TRBV19	CASSMGQESTTLHF	TGTGCCAGTAGTATGGGGCAGGAGTCTACGACCCTCCACTTT
-	TRBJ1-4	14	-	TRBV2	CASSVDRYNEKLFF	TGTGCCAGCAGTGTCGACAGGTATAATGAAAAACTGTTTTTT
-	TRBJ2-7	15	TRBD1	TRBV3-1/TRBV3-2	CASSRTGTGYYEQYF	TGTGCCAGCAGCCGAACCGGGACAGGGTATTACGAGCAGTACTTC
-	TRBJ2-1	16	TRBD1	TRBV4-1	CASSARQGAYYNEQFF	TGCGCCAGCAGCGCGAGACAGGGGGCATACTACAATGAGCAGTTCTTC
-	TRBJ1-1	13	-	TRBV10-3	CAISETGRTEAFF	TGTGCCATCAGTGAGACAGGGCGAACTGAAGCTTTCTTT
-	TRBJ2-7	13	-	TRBV7-9	CASTKNLFDEQYF	TGTGCCAGCACGAAAAACTTGTTCGACGAGCAGTACTTC
few	TRBJ2-7	15	TRBD1	TRBV10-3	CATETTGQGPYEQYF	TGTGCCACGGAAACGACAGGACAGGGGCCCTACGAGCAGTACTTC
-	TRBJ2-7	14	TRBD2	TRBV5-4	CASSYGLEAYEQYF	TGTGCCAGCAGCTACGGACTAGAAGCATACGAGCAGTACTTC
few	TRBJ2-1	15	TRBD2	TRBV28	CASSLVAGGIDEQFF	TGTGCCAGCAGTTTGGTAGCGGGAGGAATTGATGAGCAGTTCTTC
-	TRBJ1-5	14	-	TRBV30	CAWSEGQTGQPQHF	TGTGCCTGGAGCGAGGGACAAACCGGTCAGCCCCAGCATTTT
-	TRBJ1-2	14	TRBD1	TRBV5-1	CASSFDRGRYGYTF	TGCGCCAGCAGCTTCGACAGGGGAAGGTATGGCTACACCTTC
once	TRBJ2-1	15	-	TRBV5-5	CASSWVGPEYNEQFF	TGTGCCAGCAGCTGGGTTGGGCCCGAGTACAATGAGCAGTTCTTC
many	TRBJ1-2	14	TRBD1	TRBV5-1	CASSLGQGNYGYTF	TGCGCCAGCAGCTTGGGACAGGGGAACTATGGCTACACCTTC
many	TRBJ2-7	14	-	TRBV5-1	CASSITGILYEQYF	TGCGCCAGCAGCATAACAGGGATTCTCTACGAGCAGTACTTC
-	TRBJ2-3	14	-	TRBV5-1	CASSIEIGADTQYF	TGCGCCAGCAGCATTGAGATAGGGGCAGATACGCAGTATTTT
-	TRBJ2-7	14	-	TRBV27	CASSFASGVHEQYF	TGTGCCAGCAGTTTTGCGTCAGGGGTCCACGAGCAGTACTTC
few	TRBJ2-1	19	TRBD2	TRBV5-4	CASSLAWKLAGGRDNEQFF	TGTGCCAGCAGCTTGGCATGGAAACTAGCGGGAGGGAGGGACAATGAGCAGTTCTTC
-	TRBJ2-7	14	-	TRBV6-5	CALGRQVQAYEQYF	TGTGCCCTAGGTCGACAGGTACAAGCCTACGAGCAGTACTTC
-	TRBJ2-1	13	-	TRBV7-9	CASSPPIRNEQFF	TGTGCCAGCAGCCCCCCAATCAGGAATGAGCAGTTCTTC
-	TRBJ2-7	14	-	TRBV11-3	CASSLTGVMNEQYF	TGTGCCAGCAGCCTAACGGGAGTCATGAACGAGCAGTACTTC
-	TRBJ1-2	15	-	TRBV19	CASSNRAQTNYGYTF	TGTGCCAGTAGTAACAGGGCCCAAACTAACTATGGCTACACCTTC
-	TRBJ1-2	14	-	TRBV18	CASSSNRDSYGYTF	TGTGCCAGCTCTTCCAACCGGGACTCCTATGGCTACACCTTC
-	TRBJ1-5	14	-	TRBV19	CASSLHAPGQPQHF	TGTGCCAGTAGTTTACACGCCCCGGGGCAGCCCCAGCATTTT
-	TRBJ2-5	15	TRBD2	TRBV10-3	CATSWTSGSGETQYF	TGTGCCACTTCGTGGACTAGCGGGAGCGGGGAGACCCAGTACTTC
-	TRBJ2-7	14	TRBD2	TRBV15	CATSEREDSYEQYF	TGTGCCACCAGTGAGCGGGAGGACTCCTACGAGCAGTACTTC
-	TRBJ2-7	13	-	TRBV28	CASSLGSSYEQYF	TGTGCCAGCAGTTTAGGCAGTTCCTACGAGCAGTACTTC
-	TRBJ1-1	12	-	TRBV25-1	CASSLTGGEAFF	TGTGCCAGCAGTCTGACAGGCGGTGAAGCTTTCTTT
-	TRBJ2-3	15	-	TRBV6-2/TRBV6-3	CASSYSWTETDTQYF	TGTGCCAGCAGTTACTCGTGGACAGAGACAGATACGCAGTATTTT
-	TRBJ1-1	15	-	TRBV10-3	CAISYDGNLNTEAFF	TGTGCCATCAGTTACGACGGGAATTTGAACACTGAAGCTTTCTTT
-	TRBJ2-1	15	TRBD1	TRBV10-3	CAISEGQGAQDEQFF	TGTGCCATCAGTGAGGGGCAGGGGGCGCAGGATGAGCAGTTCTTC
few	TRBJ1-1	12	TRBD1	TRBV5-1	CASSSQGRRAFF	TGCGCCAGCAGCTCACAGGGGAGACGGGCTTTCTTT
-	TRBJ2-1	15	TRBD2	TRBV7-6	CASTRAGGRYNEQFF	TGTGCCAGCACGCGGGCGGGAGGGCGCTACAATGAGCAGTTCTTC
-	TRBJ2-7	14	-	TRBV6-5	CASSSGGLVVEQYF	TGTGCCAGCAGTTCAGGGGGACTAGTGGTCGAGCAGTACTTC
-	TRBJ2-5	15	TRBD1	TRBV5-1	CASSTRQGRWETQYF	TGCGCCAGCAGCACTAGACAGGGACGTTGGGAGACCCAGTACTTC
once	TRBJ2-5	15	TRBD1	TRBV5-1	CASSSGGQFQETQYF	TGCGCCAGCAGCTCTGGGGGACAGTTCCAAGAGACCCAGTACTTC
-	TRBJ2-3	15	-	TRBV7-2	CASMPLGTYTDTQYF	TGTGCCAGCATGCCGTTAGGGACTTACACAGATACGCAGTATTTT
-	TRBJ2-3	16	-	TRBV19	CASSMVRLSLTDTQYF	TGTGCCAGTAGTATGGTCAGGCTTTCCCTCACAGATACGCAGTATTTT
-	TRBJ2-7	15	TRBD2	TRBV11-1	CASSLVLAGFYEQYF	TGTGCCAGCAGCTTAGTCCTAGCGGGATTCTACGAGCAGTACTTC
-	TRBJ1-6	15	-	TRBV5-6	CASSFLPGYNSPLHF	TGTGCCAGCAGCTTCCTCCCCGGCTATAATTCACCCCTCCACTTT
-	TRBJ1-2	10	-	TRBV28	CASGGYGYTF	TGTGCCAGCGGCGGCTATGGCTACACCTTC
-	TRBJ2-1	20	TRBD2	TRBV10-3	CAISESGLAGDGPLRNEQFF	TGTGCCATCAGTGAGTCGGGGCTAGCGGGAGATGGCCCTTTACGCAATGAGCAGTTCTTC
-	TRBJ1-2	14	TRBD1	TRBV10-3	CAIRDPDRGGGYTF	TGTGCCATCAGAGACCCCGACAGGGGAGGTGGCTACACCTTC
-	TRBJ2-5	14	-	TRBV24-1	CATSDAGQVETQYF	TGTGCCACCAGTGATGCGGGCCAAGTCGAGACCCAGTACTTC
-	TRBJ2-7	14	-	TRBV7-2	CASSLYVSSYEQYF	TGTGCCAGCAGCTTATATGTCAGTTCCTACGAGCAGTACTTC
-	TRBJ1-1	15	TRBD1	TRBV18	CASSPTGTMNTEAFF	TGTGCCAGCTCCCCGACAGGGACCATGAACACTGAAGCTTTCTTT
-	TRBJ2-1	13	-	TRBV27	CASSFGGLNEQFF	TGTGCCAGCAGCTTCGGGGGGCTCAATGAGCAGTTCTTC
-	TRBJ1-4	16	-	TRBV7-9	CASSPPIPATNEKLFF	TGTGCCAGCAGCCCGCCGATACCGGCAACTAATGAAAAACTGTTTTTT
-	TRBJ2-1	14	-	TRBV19	CASKEAGRYNEQFF	TGTGCCAGTAAAGAGGCGGGAAGATACAATGAGCAGTTCTTC